These 13 T cell receptor beta chains were sequenced from one sample in a study of shared clonotypes between healthy human individuals. Profiled with immunoSEQ multiplex PCR; TCRdb holds only in-frame clones, not every one. The sample has some 1,600,000 clones, about 98% seen once. Sequencing was carried out using naive CD4+ T cells sorted from blood. Described subset: CD45RA+ positively selected. These receptors came from a man aged 30 to 45 in good health.

CDR3 residues: CATSRDLLAGGYEQYF. The CDR3 DNA is TGTGCCACCAGCAGAGATCTGCTAGCGGGAGGCTACGAGCAGTACTTC. The V gene is TRBV15, the J gene TRBJ2-7, with TRBD2 identical over 11 bases. Germline lookup yields CDR1 LNHNV and CDR2 YYDKDF (reference sequence). The CDR3 length is 16 residues. With 0 bases clipped from V and 3 bases from J, the junction kept 4 bases outside the gene matches.

The rearrangement joins TRBV30 to TRBJ2-7, with TRBD1 matching over 10 bases. V lost 4 bases, J lost 7 bases, and 7 bases stayed unmatched. CDR1 is GTSNPN and CDR2 is SVGIG in the germline V gene (reference sequence). The CDR3 loop spans 13 amino acids. The CDR3 spells CAWTGTGVGEQYF. In nucleotides, the CDR3 is TGTGCCTGGACCGGGACAGGGGTTGGGGAGCAGTACTTC.

The chain employs TRBV4-1 and TRBJ2-3, with 9 positions matching TRBD1. The CDR3 is 15 residues long. With V trimmed by 0 bases and J by 6 bases, 4 bases remained unmatched. CDR1 is MGHRA, CDR2 YSYEKL, per germline. Here the CDR3 DNA reads TGCGCCAGCAGCCAAGAAGGGACAGGGAGTGATACGCAGTATTTT. This sequence encodes CASSQEGTGSDTQYF.

This rearrangement joins TRBV7-3 to TRBJ2-7, with 8 nucleotides matching TRBD1. Germline V lookup: CDR1 SGHTA, CDR2 FQGTGA. The CDR3 covers 14 residues. Losses at the gene ends were 5 bases for V and 4 bases for J; bases not matched to a gene: 7. The chain's CDR3 is CASSRTGRLYEQYF. For the CDR3, the DNA is TGTGCCAGCAGCAGGACAGGGAGGTTGTACGAGCAGTACTTC.

Comment on this clone: The sample has other DNA sequences that encode this CDR3 too. V usage is TRBV9 and J usage is TRBJ2-7; TRBD2 matches 7 bases. The CDR3 sequence is 16 residues long. The J segment lost 1 base and the V segment lost 4 bases, leaving 11 bases of the junction unmatched. Per germline, CDR1 SGDLS and CDR2 YYNGEE. The CDR3 bases are TGTGCCAGCAGCCCGCGACCAGGACTAGTATCCTACGAGCAGTACTTC. Translated, it gives CASSPRPGLVSYEQYF.

The V gene is TRBV19, the J gene TRBJ1-1, with 7 bases identical to TRBD1. Germline V gene lookup returns CDR1 LNHDA and CDR2 SQIVND (reference sequence). The CDR3 has 15 residues. V lost 7 bases to trimming and J lost 1 base; unmatched junction nucleotides: 9. DNA for the CDR3: TGTGCCAGTACCCGACAGGGCAAGTGGAACACTGAAGCTTTCTTT. It translates to CASTRQGKWNTEAFF.

The chain joins TRBV19 to TRBJ1-1; D is unclear. CDR3 size: 14 residues. V lost 5 bases to trimming and J lost 0 bases, with 10 bases between them. Per germline, CDR1 LNHDA and CDR2 SQIVND (reference sequence). CDR3 amino acids: CASSYGLVNTEAFF. CDR3 nucleotides: TGTGCCAGTAGTTACGGGCTGGTGAACACTGAAGCTTTCTTT.

CDR3 sequence: CATSRATGLSNQPQHF. In DNA, the CDR3 is TGTGCCACCAGCAGGGCGACAGGGCTGAGCAATCAGCCCCAGCATTTT. This chain connects TRBV15 to TRBJ1-5; 7 bases agree with TRBD1. The trim removed 3 bases at V and 1 base at J, leaving 6 bases unmatched. The CDR3 runs to 16 residues. Germline CDR1 is LNHNV and CDR2 is YYDKDF (reference sequence).

The table lists this clone with a count of one. J is TRBJ1-5 and V is TRBV6-1, with 8 bases fitting TRBD1. The CDR3 contains 15 residues. Germline CDR1 MNHNS, CDR2 SASEGT. V shed 5 bases, J shed 6 bases, and the junction held 9 bases outside the gene matches. CDR3 amino acids: CASSTTGAGGQPQHF. CDR3 sequence (DNA): TGTGCCAGCAGTACGACAGGGGCGGGGGGTCAGCCCCAGCATTTT.

This clone is a singleton in its sample. Other nucleotide sequences in the sample specify the same CDR3. V usage is TRBV5-1 and J usage is TRBJ2-3, with D unresolved. V was cut by 5 bases and J by 0 bases, with 7 bases left in between. This CDR3 contains 13 residues. Germline V lookup: CDR1 SGHRS, CDR2 YFSETQ. The DNA of the CDR3 is TGCGCCAGCAGTTCGGGTAGCACAGATACGCAGTATTTT. This gives the protein CASSSGSTDTQYF.

The CDR3 region is CASSFGSGWETQYF. The DNA of the CDR3 is TGTGCCAGCAGCTTTGGTTCGGGGTGGGAGACCCAGTACTTC. The rearrangement uses TRBV5-6 and TRBJ2-5, with D tentatively TRBD2 (5 bases). The CDR3 is made up of 14 amino acids. Germline V gives CDR1 SGHDT, CDR2 YYEEEE. V was clipped by 2 bases and J by 5 bases, with 13 bases between them. The complete variable domain, with remaining parts taken from reference TRBV5-6 and TRBJ2-5, reads DAGVTQSPTHLIKTRGQQVTLRCSPKSGHDTVSWYQQALGQGPQFIFQYYEEEERQRGNFPDRFSGHQFPNYSSELNVNALLLGDSALYLCASSFGSGWETQYFGPGTRLLVL.

The genes are TRBV5-6 and TRBJ1-5; D remains unclear. This CDR3 comprises 13 residues. V lost 0 bases and J lost 6, with 7 bases in between. Looked up from germline, CDR1 is SGHDT and CDR2 is YYEEEE. CDR3 nucleotides: TGTGCCAGCAGCTTGGGGGTGAGTCAGCCCCAGCATTTT. It is translated as CASSLGVSQPQHF.

The V and J genes are TRBV5-6 and TRBJ2-1; possible D gene TRBD2, 5 bases. The CDR3 runs 14 residues. With 3 bases removed from V and 5 bases from J, the gap between germline ends came to 12 bases. Germline loops: CDR1 SGHDT, CDR2 YYEEEE. The CDR3 DNA is TGTGCCAGCAGCTGGAGGTTATACAACAATGAGCAGTTCTTC. It encodes CASSWRLYNNEQFF. The full variable domain, completed using reference TRBV5-6 and TRBJ2-1, is DAGVTQSPTHLIKTRGQQVTLRCSPKSGHDTVSWYQQALGQGPQFIFQYYEEEERQRGNFPDRFSGHQFPNYSSELNVNALLLGDSALYLCASSWRLYNNEQFFGPGTRLTVL.